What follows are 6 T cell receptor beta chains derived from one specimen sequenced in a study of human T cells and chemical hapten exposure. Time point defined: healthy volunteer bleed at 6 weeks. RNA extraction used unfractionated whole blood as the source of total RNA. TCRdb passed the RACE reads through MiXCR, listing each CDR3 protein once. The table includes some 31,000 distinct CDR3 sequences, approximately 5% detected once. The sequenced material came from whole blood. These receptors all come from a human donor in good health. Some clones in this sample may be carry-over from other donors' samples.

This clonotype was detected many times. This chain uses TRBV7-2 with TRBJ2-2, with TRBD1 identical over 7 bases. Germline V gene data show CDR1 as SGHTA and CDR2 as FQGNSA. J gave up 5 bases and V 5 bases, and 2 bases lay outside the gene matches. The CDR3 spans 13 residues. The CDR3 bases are TGTGCCAGCAGCCCACAGGGGACCGGGGAGCTGTTTTTT. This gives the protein CASSPQGTGELFF.

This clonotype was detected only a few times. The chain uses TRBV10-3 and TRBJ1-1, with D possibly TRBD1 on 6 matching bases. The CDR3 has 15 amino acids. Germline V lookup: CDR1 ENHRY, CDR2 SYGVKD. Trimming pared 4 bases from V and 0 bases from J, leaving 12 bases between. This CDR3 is CAISGGTLVNTEAFF. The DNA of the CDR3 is TGTGCCATCAGTGGTGGGACACTCGTGAACACTGAAGCTTTCTTT.

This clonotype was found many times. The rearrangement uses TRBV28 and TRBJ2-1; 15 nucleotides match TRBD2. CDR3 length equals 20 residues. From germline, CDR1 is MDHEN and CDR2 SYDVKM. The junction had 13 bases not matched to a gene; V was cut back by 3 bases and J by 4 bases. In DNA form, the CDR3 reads TGTGCCAGCAGTTTGATCCCTTGGACTAGCGGGAGGGCGGGGTACAATGAGCAGTTCTTC. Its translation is CASSLIPWTSGRAGYNEQFF.

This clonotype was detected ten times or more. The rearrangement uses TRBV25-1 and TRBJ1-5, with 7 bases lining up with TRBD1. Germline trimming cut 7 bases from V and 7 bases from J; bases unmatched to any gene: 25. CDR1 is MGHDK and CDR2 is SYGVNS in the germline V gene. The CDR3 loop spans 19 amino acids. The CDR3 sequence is CASKQLPRGLASRGQPQHF. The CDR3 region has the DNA TGTGCCAGCAAACAACTCCCAAGGGGGCTGGCTTCCCGGGGCCAGCCCCAGCATTTT.

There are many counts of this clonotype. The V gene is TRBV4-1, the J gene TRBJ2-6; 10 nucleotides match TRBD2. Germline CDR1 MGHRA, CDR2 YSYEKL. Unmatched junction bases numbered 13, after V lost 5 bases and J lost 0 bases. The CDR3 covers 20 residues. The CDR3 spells CASSFASGGREYSGANVLTF. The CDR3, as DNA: TGCGCCAGCAGCTTTGCTAGCGGGGGACGCGAATACTCTGGGGCCAACGTCCTGACTTTC.

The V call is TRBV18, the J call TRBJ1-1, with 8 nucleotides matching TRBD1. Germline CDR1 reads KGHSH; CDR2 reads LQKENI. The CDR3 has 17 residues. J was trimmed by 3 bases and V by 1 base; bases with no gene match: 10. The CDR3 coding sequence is TGTGCCAGCTCACCACTGGGGGGCAGGGGGCCTGACACTGAAGCTTTCTTT. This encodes CASSPLGGRGPDTEAFF.